This paragraph reports one TCR beta chain. This clone was recorded a few times. Which antigen it targets is not known. No base qualities exist here, and no much larger clone lies one base off it. A distance of 9 bases separates the germline ends of V and J, which lose 0 bases and 3 bases respectively. From the germline V gene, CDR1 is ENHRY and CDR2 is SYGVKD. Taken from cysteine to phenylalanine, the CDR3 has 15 residues. The sequence is cut down to CDR3 DNA, 45 bases in frame from base 1. This entry comes from a study of blood T cell repertoires in COVID-19 (dated by TCRdb to about 2020). With regard to the full study: Samples from collaborators originated in the United States, Italy and Spain and spanned both the acute and convalescent phases of COVID-19. Where available, HLA class I and class II types were obtained from metadata supplied by the sample provider rather than from assay-based typing. The dataset comprised deeply sampled blood TCRbeta repertoires from subjects exposed to, actively infected with, or recovered from COVID-19. The repertoires were released in a freely available public database intended as a resource for research on the immune response to SARS-CoV-2. Nearly every sample came with metadata listing a de-identified subject ID, COVID-19 status, age in years and sex. The material from the prospective study consisted of cDNA or gDNA derived from T cells, B-cell-depleted T cells, or PBMCs. Samples came from the ongoing ImmuneRACE study (first 160 participants) plus 1,254 subjects from 6 global collaborators. The paper's findings and limits, for the study overall: How much clinical and demographic metadata was included differed by source and by participant, and the metadata was provided uncurated.

The immunoSEQ Assay, a bias-controlled multiplex PCR, was used to amplify TCRbeta CDR3 regions from genomic DNA. In the authors' own workflow: Within the assay, amplification of reference gene primers was used to estimate how many nucleated cells each sample contained. To quantify the absolute abundance of each unique TCRbeta CDR3 rearrangement, sequence reads were collapsed and filtered. For each sample, productive Simpson clonality was calculated by taking the square root of Simpson's diversity index across productive rearrangements. The immuneACCESS repertoire file appears here via TCRdb, limited to in-frame rearrangements. These files lack a portion of the clones; in checked studies, under half of the deficit traces to unresolved V genes, and the cause of the others is not known. That table gives V, J and clone size, and the DNA gave D and trimming. The sample table holds approximately 260,000 clones, of which about 79% were seen once. Clones ranked in the top ten supply approximately 9.4% of the sample.

Each collaborating institution followed its own protocols to collect whole blood in K2EDTA tubes. Collaborator samples were shipped for TCRbeta analysis as frozen whole blood, isolated PBMCs, or DNA extracted from either sample type. The clonotype was recovered from a woman older than 75 with acute or convalescent COVID-19. The source material was peripheral blood. The V and J genes are TRBV10-3 and TRBJ1-5; the D gene cannot be resolved reliably. The DNA reads as follows: TGTGCCATCAGTGAGTCAGGGAGAGACAATCAGCCCCAGCATTTT. It is translated as CAISESGRDNQPQHF.